This TCR beta chain was profiled in a study of blood T cell repertoires in COVID-19. Study overall: Sample material is recorded as cDNA or gDNA derived from T cells, B-cell-depleted T cells, or PBMCs.

The CDR3 runs to 14 residues. The germline gives CDR1 MNHEY, CDR2 SMNVEV (reference sequence). V was pared by 4 bases and J by 5 bases, with 15 bases between. Seattle cases were enrolled at active infection and followed longitudinally. Here immunoSEQ multiplex PCR was the method, and the copy in TCRdb shows in-frame clones only, minus some. The table has some 180,000 clones, over 80% seen once. The chain couples TRBV27 to TRBJ2-7; D unresolved. The sequence came from a woman between 40 and 50 years old with COVID-19, enrolled during active disease. The sample comprised peripheral blood. CDR3 region: CASSSFGPKDEQYF. The CDR3 DNA follows: TGTGCCAGCAGTTCCTTTGGGCCCAAGGACGAGCAGTACTTC.